This T cell receptor (beta chain) was obtained from a study of T cell repertoires in cytomegalovirus infection. Study-wide background: The authors relied on CMV epitopes, both recently identified HLA-C-restricted and well-studied HLA-B-restricted.

Trimming pared 4 bases from V and 4 bases from J, leaving 10 bases between. CDR3 size: 13 residues. TCRdb re-derived calls from the reads in MiXCR, one entry per CDR3 protein. The table records fewer than 1,000,000 distinct CDR3 sequences, approximately 32% of them present only once. This clonotype was counted between two and nine times. Its antigen is currently unknown. The chain employs TRBV12-3 or TRBV12-4 and TRBJ2-5; D ambiguous. This sample comprised cultured CD8+ T cells from PBMCs, obtained from culture after CMV antigen stimulation. The sequence was obtained from a human donor in good health (CMV status not recorded). Some clones in this sample may be carry-over from other donors' samples. The CDR3 DNA follows: TGTGCCAGCAGTTCGACGGGTGCAGAGACCCAGTACTTC. It encodes CASSSTGAETQYF.